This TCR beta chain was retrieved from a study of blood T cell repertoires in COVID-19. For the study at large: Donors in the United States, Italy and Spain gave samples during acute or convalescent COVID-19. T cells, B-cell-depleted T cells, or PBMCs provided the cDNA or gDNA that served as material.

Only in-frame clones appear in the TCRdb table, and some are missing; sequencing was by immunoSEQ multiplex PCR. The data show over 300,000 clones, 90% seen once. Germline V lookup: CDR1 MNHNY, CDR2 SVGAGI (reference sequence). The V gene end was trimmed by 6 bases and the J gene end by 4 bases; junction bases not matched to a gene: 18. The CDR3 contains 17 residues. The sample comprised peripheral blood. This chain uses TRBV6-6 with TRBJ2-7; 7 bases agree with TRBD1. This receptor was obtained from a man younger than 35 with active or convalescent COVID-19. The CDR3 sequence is CASSNDRTGSLGYEQYF. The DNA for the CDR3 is TGTGCCAGCAGCAACGACCGGACAGGTTCCTTAGGTTACGAGCAGTACTTC.